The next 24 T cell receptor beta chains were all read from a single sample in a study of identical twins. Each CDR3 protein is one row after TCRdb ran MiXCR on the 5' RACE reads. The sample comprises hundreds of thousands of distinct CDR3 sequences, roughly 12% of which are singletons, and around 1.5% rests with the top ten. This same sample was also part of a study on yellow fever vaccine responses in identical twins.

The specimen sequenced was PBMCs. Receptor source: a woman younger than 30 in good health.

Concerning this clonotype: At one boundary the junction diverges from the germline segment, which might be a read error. CDR3 nucleotide sequence: TGTGCCACCAGCAGGGAAGGCAGGGGGCAGCCTAACTTC. Its translation: CATSREGRGQPNF. The chain carries TRBV15 and TRBJ2-7, with TRBD1 matching over 8 bases. Germline V lookup: CDR1 LNHNV, CDR2 YYDKDF (reference sequence). The CDR3 runs 13 residues.

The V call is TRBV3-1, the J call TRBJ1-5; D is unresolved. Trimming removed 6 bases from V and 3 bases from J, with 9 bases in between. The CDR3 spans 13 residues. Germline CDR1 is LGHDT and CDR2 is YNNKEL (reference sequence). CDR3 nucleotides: TGTGCCAGCAGGGCGGGAATCAATCAGCCCCAGCATTTT. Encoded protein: CASRAGINQPQHF.

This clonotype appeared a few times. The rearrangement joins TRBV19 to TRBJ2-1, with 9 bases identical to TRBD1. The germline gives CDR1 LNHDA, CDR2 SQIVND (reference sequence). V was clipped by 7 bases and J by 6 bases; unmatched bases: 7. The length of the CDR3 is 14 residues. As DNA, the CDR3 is TGTGCCAGTACCGTACAGGGGGCGCGCAATGAGCAGTTCTTC. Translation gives CASTVQGARNEQFF.

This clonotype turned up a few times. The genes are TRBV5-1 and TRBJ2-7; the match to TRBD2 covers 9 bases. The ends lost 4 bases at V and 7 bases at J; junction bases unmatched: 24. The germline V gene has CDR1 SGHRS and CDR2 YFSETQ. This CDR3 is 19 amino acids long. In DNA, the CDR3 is TGCGCCAGCAGCGACCACCGGGACCCGGGGTCTGCGGGAGGGCGAGAGCAGTACTTC. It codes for CASSDHRDPGSAGGREQYF.

CDR3 sequence (DNA): TGTGCCAGCAGTAACTGGGGGGAGACCCAGTACTTC. It specifies CASSNWGETQYF. V gene TRBV25-1 combines with J gene TRBJ2-5; perhaps D is TRBD1 or TRBD2 (5 bases each). V was shortened by 5 bases and J by 5 bases, with 9 bases between the two germline ends. CDR1 and CDR2 (germline): MGHDK, SYGVNS. The CDR3 is 12 amino acids.

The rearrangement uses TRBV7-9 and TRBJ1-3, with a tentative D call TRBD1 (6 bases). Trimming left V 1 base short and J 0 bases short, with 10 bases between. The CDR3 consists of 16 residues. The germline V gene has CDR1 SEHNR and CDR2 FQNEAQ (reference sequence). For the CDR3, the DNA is TGTGCCAGCAGCTTAGAGGGACACTTCTCTGGAAACACCATATATTTT. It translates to CASSLEGHFSGNTIYF.

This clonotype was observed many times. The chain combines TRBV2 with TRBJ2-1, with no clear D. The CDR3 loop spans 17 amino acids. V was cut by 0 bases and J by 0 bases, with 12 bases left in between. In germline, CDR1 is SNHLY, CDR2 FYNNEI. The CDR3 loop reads CASSEAWASSSYNEQFF. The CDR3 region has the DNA TGTGCCAGCAGTGAAGCCTGGGCCTCAAGCTCCTACAATGAGCAGTTCTTC.

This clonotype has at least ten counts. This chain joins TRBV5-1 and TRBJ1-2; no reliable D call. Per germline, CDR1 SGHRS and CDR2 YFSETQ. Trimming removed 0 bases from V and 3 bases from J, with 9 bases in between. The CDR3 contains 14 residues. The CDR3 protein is CASSLDFWDYGYTF. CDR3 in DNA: TGCGCCAGCAGCTTGGACTTCTGGGACTATGGCTACACCTTC.

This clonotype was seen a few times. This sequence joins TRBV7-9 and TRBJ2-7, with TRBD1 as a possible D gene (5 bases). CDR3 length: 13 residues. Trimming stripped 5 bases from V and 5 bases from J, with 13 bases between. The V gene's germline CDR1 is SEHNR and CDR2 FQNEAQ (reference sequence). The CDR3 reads CASSQGSINEQYF. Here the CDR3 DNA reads TGTGCCAGCAGCCAGGGAAGCATCAACGAGCAGTACTTC.

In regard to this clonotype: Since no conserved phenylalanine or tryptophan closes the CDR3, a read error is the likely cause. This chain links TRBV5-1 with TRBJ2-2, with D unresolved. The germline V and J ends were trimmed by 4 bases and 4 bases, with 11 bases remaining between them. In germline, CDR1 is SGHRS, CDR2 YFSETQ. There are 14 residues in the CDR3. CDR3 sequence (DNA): TGCGCCAGCAGCCCTACTCACAGCACCGGGGAGCTGTTTTCT. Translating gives CASSPTHSTGELFS.

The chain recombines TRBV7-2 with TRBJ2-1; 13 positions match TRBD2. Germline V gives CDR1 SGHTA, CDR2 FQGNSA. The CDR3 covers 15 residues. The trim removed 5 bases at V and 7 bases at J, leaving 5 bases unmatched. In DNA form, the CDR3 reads TGTGCCAGCAGCCCGGGGGGACTAGCGGGAAATGAGCAGTTCTTC. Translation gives CASSPGGLAGNEQFF.

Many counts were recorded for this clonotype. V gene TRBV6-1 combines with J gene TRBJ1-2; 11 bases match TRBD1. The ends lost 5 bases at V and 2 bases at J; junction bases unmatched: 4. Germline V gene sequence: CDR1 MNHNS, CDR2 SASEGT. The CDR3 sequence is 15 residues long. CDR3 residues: CASSTRTGGNYGYTF. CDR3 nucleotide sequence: TGTGCCAGCAGTACGAGGACAGGGGGCAACTATGGCTACACCTTC.

CDR3: CASSFSDRGGMNTEAFF. The DNA for the CDR3 is TGCGCCAGCAGCTTCTCCGACAGGGGGGGAATGAACACTGAAGCTTTCTTT. The rearrangement uses TRBV5-1 and TRBJ1-1; 9 nucleotides align to TRBD1. Germline V gives CDR1 SGHRS, CDR2 YFSETQ. V lost 2 bases and J lost 0; bases outside the gene matches: 8. The CDR3 extends over 17 amino acids.

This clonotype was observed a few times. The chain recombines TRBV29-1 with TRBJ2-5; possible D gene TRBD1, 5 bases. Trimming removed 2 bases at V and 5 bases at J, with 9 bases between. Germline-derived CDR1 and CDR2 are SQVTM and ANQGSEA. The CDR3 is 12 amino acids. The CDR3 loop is CSVEFRGETQYF. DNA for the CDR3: TGCAGCGTTGAATTTAGGGGTGAGACCCAGTACTTC.

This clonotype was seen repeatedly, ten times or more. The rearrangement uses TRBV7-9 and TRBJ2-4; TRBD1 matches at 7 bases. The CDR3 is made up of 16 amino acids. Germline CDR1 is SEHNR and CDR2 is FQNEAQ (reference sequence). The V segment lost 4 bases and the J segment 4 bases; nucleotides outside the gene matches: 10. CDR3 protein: CASSSPSGGQKNIQYF. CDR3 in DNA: TGTGCCAGCAGCTCACCGTCAGGGGGACAGAAAAACATTCAGTACTTC.

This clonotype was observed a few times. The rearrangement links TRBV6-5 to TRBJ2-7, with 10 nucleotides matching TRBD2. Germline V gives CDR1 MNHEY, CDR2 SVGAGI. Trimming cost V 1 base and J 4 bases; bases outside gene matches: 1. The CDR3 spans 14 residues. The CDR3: CASSYLLAGYEQYV. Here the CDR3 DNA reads TGTGCCAGCAGTTACTTACTAGCGGGGTACGAGCAGTACGTC.

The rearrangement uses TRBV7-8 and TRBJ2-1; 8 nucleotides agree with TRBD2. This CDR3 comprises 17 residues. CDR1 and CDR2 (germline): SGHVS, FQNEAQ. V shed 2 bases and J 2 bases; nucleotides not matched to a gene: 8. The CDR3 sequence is CASSLKAGVLAYNEQFF. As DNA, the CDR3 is TGTGCCAGCAGCTTAAAAGCGGGAGTCCTTGCCTACAATGAGCAGTTCTTC.

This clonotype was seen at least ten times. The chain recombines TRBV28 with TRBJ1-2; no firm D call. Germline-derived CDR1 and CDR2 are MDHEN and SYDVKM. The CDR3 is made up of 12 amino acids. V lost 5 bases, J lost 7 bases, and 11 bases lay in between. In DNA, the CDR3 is TGTGCCAGCAGTCTGGGCCAAGGTGGCTACACCTTC. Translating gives CASSLGQGGYTF.

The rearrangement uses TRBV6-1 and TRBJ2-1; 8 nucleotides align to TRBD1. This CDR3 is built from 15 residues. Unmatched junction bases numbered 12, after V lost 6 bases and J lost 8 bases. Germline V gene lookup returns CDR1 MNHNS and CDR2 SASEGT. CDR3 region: CASSLTRTGRDEQFF. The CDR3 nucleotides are TGTGCCAGCAGCCTCACCCGGACAGGGCGGGATGAGCAGTTCTTC.

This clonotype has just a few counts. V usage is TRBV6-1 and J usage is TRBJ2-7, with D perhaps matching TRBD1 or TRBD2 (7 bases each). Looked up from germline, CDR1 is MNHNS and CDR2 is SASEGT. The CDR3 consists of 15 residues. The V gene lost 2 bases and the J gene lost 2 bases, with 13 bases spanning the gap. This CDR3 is CASSELPGGAYEQYV. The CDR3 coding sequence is TGTGCCAGCAGTGAACTGCCAGGGGGGGCCTACGAGCAGTACGTC.

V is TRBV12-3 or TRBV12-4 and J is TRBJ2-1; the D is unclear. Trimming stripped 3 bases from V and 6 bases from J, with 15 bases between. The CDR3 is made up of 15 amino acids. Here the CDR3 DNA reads TGTGCCAGCAGTTTTGGGCTGGTGGTCCGCAATGAGCAGTTCTTC. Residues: CASSFGLVVRNEQFF.

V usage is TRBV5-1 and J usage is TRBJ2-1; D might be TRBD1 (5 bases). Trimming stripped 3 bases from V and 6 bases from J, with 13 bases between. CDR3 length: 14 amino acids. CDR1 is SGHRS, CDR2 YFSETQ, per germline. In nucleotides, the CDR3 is TGCGCCAGCAGCTCGGACGCTCAGGGCAATGAGCAGTTCTTC. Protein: CASSSDAQGNEQFF.

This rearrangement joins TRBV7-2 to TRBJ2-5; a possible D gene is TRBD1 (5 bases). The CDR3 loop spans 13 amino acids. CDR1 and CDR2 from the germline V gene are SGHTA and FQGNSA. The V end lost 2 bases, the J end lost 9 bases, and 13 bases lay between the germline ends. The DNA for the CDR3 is TGTGCCAGCAGCTTAAACAGGCCCGGCGCCCAGTACTTC. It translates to CASSLNRPGAQYF.

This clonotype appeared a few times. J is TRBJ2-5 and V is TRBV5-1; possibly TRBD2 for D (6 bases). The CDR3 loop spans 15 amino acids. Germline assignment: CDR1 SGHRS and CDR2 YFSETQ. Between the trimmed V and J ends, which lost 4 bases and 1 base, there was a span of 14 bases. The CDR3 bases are TGCGCCAGCAGCGAAAGGAGGGGAGTCCAAGAGACCCAGTACTTC. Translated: CASSERRGVQETQYF.